This T cell receptor (beta chain) was observed in a study of blood T cell repertoires in COVID-19 (TCRdb year 2020). For the wider study: The collaborator samples originated in the United States, Italy and Spain and spanned the acute and convalescent phases of COVID-19. The prospective study material was composed of cDNA or gDNA derived from T cells, B-cell-depleted T cells, or PBMCs. The dataset comprised deeply sampled blood TCRbeta repertoires from subjects exposed to, actively infected with, or recovered from COVID-19. The repertoires were made available in a free public database intended to serve as a resource for research on the immune response to SARS-CoV-2. Samples came from the ongoing ImmuneRACE study (first 160 participants) plus 1,254 subjects from 6 global collaborators. The sample metadata nearly always contained a de-identified subject ID, COVID-19 status, age in years and sex. Where available, HLA class I and class II types were taken from metadata supplied by the sample provider and were not determined by assay-based typing.

The CDR3 has 11 amino acids, counting the end cysteine and phenylalanine. The retained sequence is limited to the CDR3, 33 bases, with the frame set at the first base. Per the germline V gene, SGHRS is the CDR1 and YFSETQ is the CDR2. V is pared back by 5 bases and J by 3 bases, with 6 bases lying between the germline termini. What the work shows at the level of the full study, not this receptor alone: The amount of clinical and demographic metadata varied by source and participant and was provided uncurated.

In Seattle, one collaborating source enrolled patients while the infection was active and tracked those patients longitudinally over the course of disease. Each collaborating institution followed its own protocols to collect whole blood in K2EDTA tubes. For TCRbeta analysis, collaborators shipped samples as frozen whole blood, isolated PBMCs, or DNA extracted from either of those sample types. As concerns this clone: Its antigen is not yet known. No base-level quality is on record; no much larger clone is a single base apart.

The immunoSEQ Assay, a bias-controlled multiplex PCR, was used to amplify TCRbeta CDR3 regions from genomic DNA. For the original study's pipeline: The number of nucleated cells in each sample was estimated from the amplification of reference gene primers within the assay. To quantify the absolute abundance of each unique TCRbeta CDR3 rearrangement, sequence reads were collapsed and filtered. For each sample, productive Simpson clonality was calculated as the square root of Simpson's diversity index across productive rearrangements. The table comes from immuneACCESS by way of TCRdb, which keeps in-frame sequences with V and J called. Part of the clones is missing from these tables; in studies checked, under half for an unresolved V gene and the rest for unknown reasons. The D gene and trimming were derived from the DNA, and the V and J assignments and clone size from that table. The sample data list over 200,000 clones, and roughly nine tenths of these were observed just once. The leading ten clones occupy around 0.85% of the sample.

Sequenced material: peripheral blood. This TCR derives from a man in his 60s with COVID-19, enrolled during active disease. This chain joins TRBV5-1 to TRBJ2-7; no D gene call is confident. The CDR3 region: CASRSNYEQYF. In nucleotide form, the sequence is TGCGCCAGCAGGTCAAACTACGAGCAGTACTTC.